The 12 T cell receptor beta chains in this list originate from one sample, sequenced in a study of cytotoxic CD8 clonotypes in ibrutinib-treated CLL. The assay was immunoSEQ multiplex PCR, and TCRdb's table has in-frame clones only and misses some. The top ten clones hold approximately 30% of a sample with some 50,000 clones, around three fifths of them seen once. This specimen was PBMCs, taken after 24 months of ibrutinib treatment. These receptor sequences come from a human donor with chronic lymphocytic leukemia.

This clone appeared a few times. The chain is built from TRBV14 and TRBJ1-6, with D unresolved. The length of the CDR3 is 14 residues. Germline V lookup: CDR1 SGHDN, CDR2 FVKESK. V lost 5 bases and J lost 4, with 9 bases in between. For the CDR3, the DNA is TGTGCCAGCAGCTTAATGTCTTATAATTCACCCCTCCACTTT. It specifies CASSLMSYNSPLHF.

The V gene is TRBV6-1, the J gene TRBJ1-2; TRBD1 agrees at 7 bases. Per the germline V gene, CDR1 is MNHNS and CDR2 is SASEGT. This CDR3 spans 13 amino acids. J lost 7 bases, V lost 5 bases, and 7 bases had no gene match. CDR3 in DNA: TGTGCCAGCAGTTCCGGGACAGAGTTTGGCTACACCTTC. Protein: CASSSGTEFGYTF.

The V and J genes are TRBV19 and TRBJ1-1, with 7 bases identical to TRBD1. This CDR3 is built from 14 residues. After removal of 3 bases from V and 0 bases from J, the junction contained 1 base not matched to a gene. CDR1 is LNHDA and CDR2 is SQIVND in the germline V gene (reference sequence). CDR3 DNA: TGTGCCAGTAGTATCACAGGGGTGAACACTGAAGCTTTCTTT. Amino acid sequence: CASSITGVNTEAFF.

The DNA for the CDR3 is TGCGCCAGCAGCTTGGAACGGGGGTCCTACGAGCAGTACTTC. Its protein is CASSLERGSYEQYF. The chain joins TRBV5-1 to TRBJ2-7; D might be TRBD2 (6 bases). Germline values: CDR1 SGHRS, CDR2 YFSETQ. The CDR3 extends over 14 amino acids. Trimming cost V 0 bases and J 1 base, with 8 bases left between them.

This clone has more than one count but fewer than ten. V gene TRBV6-4 combines with J gene TRBJ2-5; perhaps D is TRBD1 or TRBD2 (5 bases each). With 6 bases removed from V and 2 bases from J, the gap between germline ends came to 31 bases. CDR3 length equals 20 residues. Per the germline V gene, CDR1 is MRHNA and CDR2 is SNTAGT. The CDR3 nucleotides read TGTGCCAGCAGGGGCAAGGGTTGGGTCGGGGACGCTCCGCGTCAAGAGACCCAGTACTTC. Residues: CASRGKGWVGDAPRQETQYF.

This chain's CDR3 is CASSGWGAVRRVTEAFF. The CDR3 DNA sequence: TGTGCCAGCAGCGGATGGGGCGCCGTTCGAAGGGTCACTGAAGCTTTCTTT. The chain joins TRBV27 to TRBJ1-1, with D possibly matching TRBD1 (5 bases). Between the trimmed V and J ends, which lost 6 bases and 4 bases, there was a span of 24 bases. CDR1 MNHEY and CDR2 SMNVEV come from the germline V gene (reference sequence). This CDR3 contains 17 residues.

This clone was observed a handful of times. The chain employs TRBV2 and TRBJ2-3; TRBD1 is a possible D gene (6 bases). Trimming took 8 bases from V and 9 from J, leaving 12 bases between them. From germline, CDR1 is SNHLY and CDR2 FYNNEI. There are 11 residues in the CDR3. The CDR3 here is CASEKGVTQYF. The CDR3 nucleotides read TGTGCCAGCGAGAAGGGGGTAACGCAGTATTTT.

V gene TRBV2 combines with J gene TRBJ1-2, with D unclear. V dropped 8 bases and J dropped 0 bases, with 19 bases sitting between them. The CDR3 is 16 amino acids. Germline V gene data show CDR1 as SNHLY and CDR2 as FYNNEI. The CDR3 DNA is TGTGCCAGCCTACCTCTCGATCCTTTAGCTAACTATGGCTACACCTTC. Its translation is CASLPLDPLANYGYTF. Full variable domain (outside the CDR3, taken from reference TRBV2 and TRBJ1-2): EPEVTQTPSHQVTQMGQEVILRCVPISNHLYFYWYRQILGQKVEFLVSFYNNEISEKSEIFDDQFSVERPDGSNFTLKIRSTKLEDSAMYFCASLPLDPLANYGYTFGSGTRLTVV.

This clone was seen a few times. This chain links TRBV27 with TRBJ1-4, with D perhaps matching TRBD1 (6 bases). Trimming took off 5 bases at V and 5 bases at J, with 9 bases between the two ends. CDR1 is MNHEY and CDR2 is SMNVEV in the germline V gene (reference sequence). The CDR3 totals 13 residues. CDR3 region: CASSLQGNEKLFF. The DNA for the CDR3 is TGTGCCAGCAGTCTACAGGGCAATGAAAAACTGTTTTTT.

This clone was seen ten or more times. The chain has TRBV2 and TRBJ1-5; a weak D match, TRBD1 (5 bases). V shed 8 bases and J shed 6 bases, with 17 bases lying between them. Per germline, CDR1 SNHLY and CDR2 FYNNEI. This CDR3 has 14 amino acids. CDR3 amino acids: CASQWQAGRQPQHF. CDR3 nucleotide sequence: TGTGCCAGCCAATGGCAGGCAGGGCGTCAGCCCCAGCATTTT.

In this sample, this clone is large. J is TRBJ1-6 and V is TRBV27; TRBD1 might be the D (6 bases). The CDR3 extends over 14 amino acids. The germline gives CDR1 MNHEY, CDR2 SMNVEV (reference sequence). V was clipped by 6 bases and J by 11 bases, with 17 bases between them. CDR3 bases: TGTGCCAGCAGCCCCGGGGGGGGCATTGCACCCCTCCACTTT. This codes for CASSPGGGIAPLHF.

This clone occurred many times. The rearrangement joins TRBV6-1 to TRBJ1-5; D unclear. Germline V gene data show CDR1 as MNHNS and CDR2 as SASEGT. Trimming took off 7 bases at V and 6 bases at J, with 10 bases between the two ends. This CDR3 comprises 12 residues. The CDR3 sequence: CASTKSGQPQHF. The CDR3 DNA follows: TGTGCCAGCACGAAAAGCGGTCAGCCCCAGCATTTT.